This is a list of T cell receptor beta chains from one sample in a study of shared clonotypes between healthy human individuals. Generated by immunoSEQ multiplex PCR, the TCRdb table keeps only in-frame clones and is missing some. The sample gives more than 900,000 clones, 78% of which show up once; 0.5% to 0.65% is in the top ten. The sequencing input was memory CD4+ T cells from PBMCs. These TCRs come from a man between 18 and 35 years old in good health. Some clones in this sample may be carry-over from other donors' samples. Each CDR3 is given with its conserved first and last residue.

CTSSPLGPGRQPQHF	TRBV1	TRBJ1-5
CASSLFPAASTDTQYF	TRBV7-8	TRBJ2-3
CASSLGGFSSYEQYF	TRBV7-2	TRBJ2-7
CASSPGQVNGYTF	TRBV5-1	TRBJ1-2
CASSLGAGGDGETQYF	TRBV5-1	TRBJ2-5
CASSRPSGRTYEQYF	TRBV28	TRBJ2-7
CSVEVQEGEKLFF	TRBV29-1	TRBJ1-4
CALTTENTYEQYF	TRBV6-1	TRBJ2-7
CSVNTGGFEQFF	TRBV29-1	TRBJ2-1
CASSVQGTQPQHF	TRBV5-4	TRBJ1-5
CASSQVSRNTGELFF	TRBV4-2	TRBJ2-2
CASSSGTSRLEQYF	TRBV6-5	TRBJ2-7
CAGKKGLLETQYF	TRBV2	TRBJ2-5
CASSVEGSGEQYF	TRBV9	TRBJ2-7
CASREDGRYTF	TRBV2	TRBJ1-2
CASSTRAGAFF	TRBV19	TRBJ1-1
CASSFGTGLSYGYTF	TRBV5-1	TRBJ1-2
CASSVDPLGEQYF	TRBV9	TRBJ2-7
CASRDRAGGNEKLFF	TRBV6-6	TRBJ1-4